This TCR beta chain was profiled in a study of T cell clonality in common variable immunodeficiency. General study points: Reportedly, TCR beta sequences from common variable immunodeficiency showed fewer deletions and N-nucleotide insertions. CVID subjects shared fewer TCRbeta clones than healthy controls did.

Blood came from CVID subjects not ill and not taking immunomodulatory or immunosuppressive medication. The V gene's germline CDR1 is MRHNA and CDR2 SNTAGT. This CDR3 spans 15 amino acids. V shed 5 bases and J shed 0 bases, with 12 bases lying between them. In its sample, this clone was seen many times. Its antigen is unknown. The sequenced fragment ends 3 residues before the CDR3 boundary, so the rest is inferred from the germline J gene. The repertoire was sequenced with immunoSEQ multiplex PCR; TCRdb's copy has only in-frame clones and lacks some. This repertoire holds 15,000 to 20,000 clones, and none appear only once.

The chain uses TRBV6-4 and TRBJ2-3; TRBD1 might be the D (5 bases). The sequenced sample was peripheral blood mononuclear cells. This TCR was recovered from a human donor with common variable immunodeficiency. The CDR3 bases that were read are TGTGCCAGCAGTTCGACAGCTTCTAGCACAGATACG. It yields the protein CASSSTASSTDT. The full CDR3 sequence reads CASSSTASSTDTQYF.